The rows below give T cell receptor beta chains drawn from one sample of a study of a mutant IDH1 vaccine in newly diagnosed glioma. Clones were read by immunoSEQ multiplex PCR, and TCRdb kept only the in-frame ones, dropping some. The table shows 34,000 or so clones, with 78% occurring only once. No antigen has been assigned to these receptors. The material sequenced was PBMCs, taken from a glioma patient whose treatment included an IDH1 peptide vaccine. These receptor sequences come from a woman aged 40 to 50 with glioma. Both conserved end residues are part of each CDR3. Fields, in order: J gene, V gene, D gene, CDR3 protein. The D gene is left open where the match is weak.

J gene: TRBJ2-4
V gene: TRBV29-1
D gene: TRBD2
CDR3 protein: CSVPGALAGDVAKNIQYF

J gene: TRBJ2-5
V gene: TRBV19
D gene: TRBD1
CDR3 protein: CASSMGQGPHQETQYF

J gene: TRBJ1-1
V gene: TRBV5-4
D gene: .
CDR3 protein: CASSPKTSTEAFF

J gene: TRBJ2-7
V gene: TRBV5-1
D gene: TRBD2
CDR3 protein: CASSLTVAGETYEQYF

J gene: TRBJ2-1
V gene: TRBV5-5
D gene: TRBD1
CDR3 protein: CASSSGTGFYNEQFF

J gene: TRBJ1-2
V gene: TRBV25-1
D gene: .
CDR3 protein: CASSPWGGEAWYGYTF

J gene: TRBJ1-5
V gene: TRBV6-6
D gene: .
CDR3 protein: CASSLLWGNQPQHF

J gene: TRBJ2-1
V gene: TRBV2
D gene: .
CDR3 protein: CARDSPLNKEQFF

J gene: TRBJ1-1
V gene: TRBV18
D gene: TRBD1
CDR3 protein: CASSPTGGDTEAFF

J gene: TRBJ2-3
V gene: TRBV5-1
D gene: .
CDR3 protein: CASSVLALTDTQYF

J gene: TRBJ2-5
V gene: TRBV11-2
D gene: TRBD2
CDR3 protein: CASSRGGFRETQYF

J gene: TRBJ2-7
V gene: TRBV18
D gene: .
CDR3 protein: CASSPGLEKGYEQYF

J gene: TRBJ2-1
V gene: TRBV30
D gene: TRBD2
CDR3 protein: CAWRGTSNYNEQFF

J gene: TRBJ2-1
V gene: TRBV7-9
D gene: .
CDR3 protein: CASSHPRVLYNEQFF

J gene: TRBJ1-2
V gene: TRBV27
D gene: .
CDR3 protein: CASSLRGSYGYTF

J gene: TRBJ2-7
V gene: TRBV4-1
D gene: .
CDR3 protein: CASSHPSAFEQYF

J gene: TRBJ2-6
V gene: TRBV4-1
D gene: TRBD1
CDR3 protein: CASSQLLLGGTGDFGANVLTF

J gene: TRBJ1-6
V gene: TRBV7-3
D gene: .
CDR3 protein: CASSLTPSGLDSPLHF

J gene: TRBJ1-6
V gene: TRBV4-1
D gene: .
CDR3 protein: CASSQDKGLYNSPLHF

J gene: TRBJ2-1
V gene: TRBV12-5
D gene: .
CDR3 protein: CASGLVIGPPSNEQFF

J gene: TRBJ1-2
V gene: TRBV7-9
D gene: TRBD1
CDR3 protein: CASSSAGGAANYGYTF

J gene: TRBJ2-7
V gene: TRBV23-1
D gene: .
CDR3 protein: CASRVNYEQYF

J gene: TRBJ1-2
V gene: TRBV7-9
D gene: .
CDR3 protein: CASSLGDYGYTF

J gene: TRBJ1-1
V gene: TRBV7-2
D gene: .
CDR3 protein: CASSLVMNTEAFF

J gene: TRBJ1-5
V gene: TRBV6-1
D gene: .
CDR3 protein: CASSEAIGVNRGNQPQHF

J gene: TRBJ2-5
V gene: TRBV25-1
D gene: TRBD2
CDR3 protein: CASSEQTSGGKTQYF

J gene: TRBJ1-1
V gene: TRBV7-9
D gene: TRBD1
CDR3 protein: CASSRDRADEAFF

J gene: TRBJ1-2
V gene: TRBV14
D gene: .
CDR3 protein: CASSQEGYGYTF

J gene: TRBJ1-2
V gene: TRBV7-9
D gene: .
CDR3 protein: CASSVVNNGYTF

J gene: TRBJ2-2
V gene: TRBV2
D gene: TRBD1
CDR3 protein: CASSEVTGETGELFF

J gene: TRBJ1-1
V gene: TRBV19
D gene: .
CDR3 protein: CASSLAPRAFEAFF

J gene: TRBJ1-2
V gene: TRBV6-5
D gene: .
CDR3 protein: CASSYSPREGGYGYTF

J gene: TRBJ2-1
V gene: TRBV27
D gene: .
CDR3 protein: CASSLDYSYNEQFF

J gene: TRBJ2-3
V gene: TRBV7-9
D gene: TRBD2
CDR3 protein: CASSPFRGGTDTQYF

J gene: TRBJ2-1
V gene: TRBV4-3
D gene: TRBD2
CDR3 protein: CASSQFLGSGRRANEQFF

J gene: TRBJ2-7
V gene: TRBV7-6
D gene: TRBD1
CDR3 protein: CASSVGTDPWEQYF

J gene: TRBJ1-1
V gene: TRBV6-1
D gene: .
CDR3 protein: CASSEGRYLNTEAFF

J gene: TRBJ2-1
V gene: TRBV7-2
D gene: .
CDR3 protein: CASSLVVRGANEQFF

J gene: TRBJ2-6
V gene: TRBV30
D gene: .
CDR3 protein: CAWSSSGANVLTF

J gene: TRBJ1-4
V gene: TRBV30
D gene: .
CDR3 protein: CAWSEDFSTNEKLFF

J gene: TRBJ2-7
V gene: TRBV4-1
D gene: .
CDR3 protein: CASSQLRGAYEQYF

J gene: TRBJ1-2
V gene: TRBV30
D gene: TRBD1
CDR3 protein: CAWGGTGGDYGYTF

J gene: TRBJ2-3
V gene: TRBV7-8
D gene: .
CDR3 protein: CASSSLTENLFTDTQYF

J gene: TRBJ2-2
V gene: TRBV2
D gene: .
CDR3 protein: CASSLLGGANTGELFF

J gene: TRBJ2-3
V gene: TRBV7-3
D gene: TRBD1
CDR3 protein: CASSLSRGTGFADTQYF

J gene: TRBJ2-7
V gene: TRBV4-3
D gene: TRBD1
CDR3 protein: CASSPTGTGGNEQYF

J gene: TRBJ1-6
V gene: TRBV5-1
D gene: .
CDR3 protein: CASSLGSGRGSSPLHF

J gene: TRBJ2-5
V gene: TRBV5-5
D gene: .
CDR3 protein: CASSREGSGETQYF

J gene: TRBJ2-3
V gene: TRBV30
D gene: TRBD2
CDR3 protein: CAWIPVAGGDTQYF

J gene: TRBJ1-1
V gene: TRBV15
D gene: TRBD1
CDR3 protein: CATSRTGAGWNTEAFF

J gene: TRBJ1-5
V gene: TRBV5-6
D gene: .
CDR3 protein: CASSGSPQSNQPQHF

J gene: TRBJ2-2
V gene: TRBV5-4
D gene: TRBD1
CDR3 protein: CASSRTGGNTGELFF

J gene: TRBJ2-2
V gene: TRBV9
D gene: TRBD1
CDR3 protein: CASSVGQGATGELFF

J gene: TRBJ1-1
V gene: TRBV2
D gene: .
CDR3 protein: CASRPQGNTEAFF